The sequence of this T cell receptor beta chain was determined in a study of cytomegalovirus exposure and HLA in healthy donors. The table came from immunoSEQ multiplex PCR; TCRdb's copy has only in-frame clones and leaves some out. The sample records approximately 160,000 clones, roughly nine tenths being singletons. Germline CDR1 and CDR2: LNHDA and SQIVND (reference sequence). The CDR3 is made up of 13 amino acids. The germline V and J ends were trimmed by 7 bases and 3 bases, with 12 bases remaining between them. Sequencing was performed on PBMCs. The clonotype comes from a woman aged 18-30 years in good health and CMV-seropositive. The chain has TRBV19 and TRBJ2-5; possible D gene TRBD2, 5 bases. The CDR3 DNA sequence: TGTGCCAGTAAGCGGCACAACAAAGAGACCCAGTACTTC. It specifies CASKRHNKETQYF.